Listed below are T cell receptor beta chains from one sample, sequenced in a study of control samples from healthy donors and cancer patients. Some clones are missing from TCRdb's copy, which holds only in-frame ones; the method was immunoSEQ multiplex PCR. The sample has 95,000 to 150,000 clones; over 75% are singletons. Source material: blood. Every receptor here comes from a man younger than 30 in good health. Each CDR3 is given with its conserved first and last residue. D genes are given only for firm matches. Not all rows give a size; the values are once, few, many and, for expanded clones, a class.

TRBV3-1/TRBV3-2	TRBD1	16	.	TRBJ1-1	TGTGCCAGCAGGGACAGGGACAGGGGGCGGAACACTGAAGCTTTCTTT	CASRDRDRGRNTEAFF
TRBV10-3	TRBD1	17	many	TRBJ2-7	TGTGCCATCAGTGAGGCAATACCGGGACAGGGGGCTTACGAGCAGTACTTC	CAISEAIPGQGAYEQYF
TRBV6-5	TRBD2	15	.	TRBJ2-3	TGTGCCAGCAGGCGTACTAGCGGGGGCACAGATACGCAGTATTTT	CASRRTSGGTDTQYF
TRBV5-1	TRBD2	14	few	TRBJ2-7	TGCGCCAGCGCCGGGCGGGGGGTCAACGACGAGCAGTACTTC	CASAGRGVNDEQYF
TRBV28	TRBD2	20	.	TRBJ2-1	TGTGCCAGCAGTGGCCCGTGGGTGTCGAGCGGGAGGGCGAGCTACAATGAGCAGTTCTTC	CASSGPWVSSGRASYNEQFF
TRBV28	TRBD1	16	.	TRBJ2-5	TGTGCCAGCACCACTTTTTGGACAGGGAGTCCAGAGACCCAGTACTTC	CASTTFWTGSPETQYF
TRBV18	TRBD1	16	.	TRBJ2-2	TGTGCCAGCTCACCGGTCAACAGGGGTAACACCGGGGAGCTGTTTTTT	CASSPVNRGNTGELFF
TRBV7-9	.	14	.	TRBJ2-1	TGTGCCAGCAGCCGGGACCCCCCGCGTTGGCAGCAGTTCTTC	CASSRDPPRWQQFF
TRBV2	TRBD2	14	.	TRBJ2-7	TGTGCCAGCGGGTTCGCTAGCGGGAGCCGCGAGCAGTACTTC	CASGFASGSREQYF
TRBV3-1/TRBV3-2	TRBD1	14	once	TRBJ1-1	TGTGCCAGCAGCCGGGACAGATCGAACACTGAAGCTTTCTTT	CASSRDRSNTEAFF
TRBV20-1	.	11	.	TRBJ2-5	TGCAGTGCTAGAGAGGAGGAGACCCAGTACTTC	CSAREEETQYF
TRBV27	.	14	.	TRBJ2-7	TGTGCCAGCAGTTTTGGCAGGGGGGTGCCCCCGCAGTACTTC	CASSFGRGVPPQYF
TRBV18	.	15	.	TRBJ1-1	TGTGCCAGCTCACTCGGACGGGGGTCGAACACTGAAGCTTTCTTT	CASSLGRGSNTEAFF
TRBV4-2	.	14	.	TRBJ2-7	TGTGCCAGCAGCCAAGATGTCAGGGGCTACGAGCAGTACTTC	CASSQDVRGYEQYF
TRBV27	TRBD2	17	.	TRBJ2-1	TGTGCCAGCAGTCCTCTAATAGCGGGAGTAGCGCATAATGAGCAGTTCTTC	CASSPLIAGVAHNEQFF
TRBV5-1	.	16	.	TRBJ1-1	TGCGCCAGCGCGGCAGGGGACGTGGTGGTGAACACTGAAGCTTTCTTT	CASAAGDVVVNTEAFF
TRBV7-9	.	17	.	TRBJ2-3	TGTGCCAGCAGCCCAGCAGGTCATCTCCCTCACACAGATACGCAGTATTTT	CASSPAGHLPHTDTQYF
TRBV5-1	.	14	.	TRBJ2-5	TGCGCCAGCAGTCTTAATAGCGGAAAAGAGACCCAGTACTTC	CASSLNSGKETQYF
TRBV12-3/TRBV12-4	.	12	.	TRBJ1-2	TGTGCCAGCAGTCCAACGGGACTGTGGTACACCTTC	CASSPTGLWYTF
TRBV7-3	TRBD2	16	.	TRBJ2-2	TGTGCCAGCAGCTTGATTGGGGCCGGGGGGACCGGGGAGCTGTTTTTT	CASSLIGAGGTGELFF
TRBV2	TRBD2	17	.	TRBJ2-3	TGTGCCAGCAGTGAAGGGACTAGCGGGAGCTTTTTTGATACGCAGTATTTT	CASSEGTSGSFFDTQYF
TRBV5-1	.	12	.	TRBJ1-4	TGCGCCAGCAGCTTGGATGGGGGGGAACTGTTTTTT	CASSLDGGELFF
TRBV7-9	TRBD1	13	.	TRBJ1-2	TGTGCCAGCAGCTTAGGCAGGGGGGAAGGCTACACCTTC	CASSLGRGEGYTF
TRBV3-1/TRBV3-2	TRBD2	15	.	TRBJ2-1	TGTGCCAGCAGTCGACTAGCGGGAGGGAACAATGAGCAGTTCTTC	CASSRLAGGNNEQFF
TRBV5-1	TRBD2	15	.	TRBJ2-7	TGCGCCAGCAGCCTACCGACTAGCGGATACTACGAGCAGTACTTC	CASSLPTSGYYEQYF
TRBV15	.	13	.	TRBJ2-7	TGTGCCACCAGCAGAGACAGAACCTACGAGCAGTACTTC	CATSRDRTYEQYF
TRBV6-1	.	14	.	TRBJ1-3	TGTGCCAGCAGTGAGACCCTCTCTGGAAACACCATATATTTT	CASSETLSGNTIYF
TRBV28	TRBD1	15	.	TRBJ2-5	TGTGCCAGCAGTTCCGGGACAGGGCCGGGGGAGACCCAGTACTTC	CASSSGTGPGETQYF
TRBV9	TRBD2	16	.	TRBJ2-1	TGTGCCAGCAGCGCCGGGGAGGGTCCCCCCTACAATGAGCAGTTCTTC	CASSAGEGPPYNEQFF
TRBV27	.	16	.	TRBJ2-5	TGTGCCAGCAGTTTGGGTGCAACAGGGCCCCAAGAGACCCAGTACTTC	CASSLGATGPQETQYF
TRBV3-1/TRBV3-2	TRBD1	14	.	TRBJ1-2	TGTGCCAGCAGCCACCTAAAGACAGGGAGAGGCTACACCTTC	CASSHLKTGRGYTF
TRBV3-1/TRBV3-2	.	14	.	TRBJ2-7	TGTGCCAGCAGCCAAGTCACAGGGCCCCACGAGCAGTACTTC	CASSQVTGPHEQYF
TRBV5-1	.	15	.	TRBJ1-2	TGCGCCAGCACCCCATCGACAGTAGAAGTGGATGGCTACACCTTC	CASTPSTVEVDGYTF
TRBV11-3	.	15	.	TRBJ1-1	TGTGCCAGCAGCTCAGCCGGGACCCAGAACACTGAAGCTTTCTTT	CASSSAGTQNTEAFF
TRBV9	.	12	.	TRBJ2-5	TGTGCCAGCAGCGTCGACGGGGAGACCCAGTACTTC	CASSVDGETQYF
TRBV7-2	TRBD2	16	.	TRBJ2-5	TGTGCCAGCAGCACGGCTAGCGGGAGGTTGCAGGAGACCCAGTACTTC	CASSTASGRLQETQYF
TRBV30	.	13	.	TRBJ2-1	TGTGCCTGGTCCAAGGGCACCTACAATGAGCAGTTCTTC	CAWSKGTYNEQFF
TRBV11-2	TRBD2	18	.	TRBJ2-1	TGTGCCAGCAGCTTAGTGGGAGCGGGAGGGCCCCATGTCGATGAGCAGTTCTTC	CASSLVGAGGPHVDEQFF
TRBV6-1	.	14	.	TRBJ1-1	TGTGCCAGCAGTGAAGGAACAGGGAAGGCTGAAGCTTTCTTT	CASSEGTGKAEAFF
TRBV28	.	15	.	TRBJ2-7	TGTGCCAGCAGATCCCCGGGAGAGAGTTCCTACGAGCAGTACTTC	CASRSPGESSYEQYF
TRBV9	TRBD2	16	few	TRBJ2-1	TGTGCCAGCAGCGTAGGGACTAGCGGGAACTACAATGAGCAGTTCTTC	CASSVGTSGNYNEQFF
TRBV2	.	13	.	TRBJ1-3	TGTGCCAGCAGTAGCTCCTCTGGAAACACCATATATTTT	CASSSSSGNTIYF
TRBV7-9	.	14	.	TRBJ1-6	TGTGCCAGCAGCCCCGATCCCCAAAATTCACCCCTCCACTTT	CASSPDPQNSPLHF
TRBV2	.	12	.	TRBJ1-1	TGTGCCAGCACTGGCTTGAACACTGAAGCTTTCTTT	CASTGLNTEAFF
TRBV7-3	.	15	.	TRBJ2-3	TGTGCCAGCAGCTTCTCGCTGGAGATCACAGATACGCAGTATTTT	CASSFSLEITDTQYF